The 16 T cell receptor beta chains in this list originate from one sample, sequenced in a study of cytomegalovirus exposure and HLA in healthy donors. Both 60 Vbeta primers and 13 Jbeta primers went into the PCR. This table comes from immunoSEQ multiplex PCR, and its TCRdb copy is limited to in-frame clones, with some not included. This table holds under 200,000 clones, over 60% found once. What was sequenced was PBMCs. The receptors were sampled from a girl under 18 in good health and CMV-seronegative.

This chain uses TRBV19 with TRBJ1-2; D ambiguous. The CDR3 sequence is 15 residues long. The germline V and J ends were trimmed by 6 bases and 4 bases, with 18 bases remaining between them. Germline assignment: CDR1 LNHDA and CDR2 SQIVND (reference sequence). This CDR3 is CASRPWEGSTYGYTF. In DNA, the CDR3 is TGTGCCAGTAGACCATGGGAGGGTAGCACCTATGGCTACACCTTC.

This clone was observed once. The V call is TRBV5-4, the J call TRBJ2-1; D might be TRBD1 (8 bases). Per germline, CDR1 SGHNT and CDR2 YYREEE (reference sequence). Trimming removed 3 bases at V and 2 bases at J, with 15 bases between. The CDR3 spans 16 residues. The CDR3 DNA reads TGTGCCAGCAGCTCGATTACAGGGGGGGCCTACAATGAGCAGTTCTTC. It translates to CASSSITGGAYNEQFF.

CDR3 sequence reads: CASSNPSGGTDTQYF. The DNA for the CDR3 is TGTGCCAGCAGCAACCCTAGCGGGGGCACAGATACGCAGTATTTT. This chain uses TRBV7-9 with TRBJ2-3, with 9 positions matching TRBD2. The CDR3 covers 15 residues. V lost 5 bases, J lost 1 base, and 4 bases stayed unmatched. Germline lookup yields CDR1 SEHNR and CDR2 FQNEAQ (reference sequence).

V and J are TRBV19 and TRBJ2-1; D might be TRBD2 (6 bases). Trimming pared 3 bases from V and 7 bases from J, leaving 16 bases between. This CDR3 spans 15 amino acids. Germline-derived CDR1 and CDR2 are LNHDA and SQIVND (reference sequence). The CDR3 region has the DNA TGTGCCAGTAGTATCAGACTAGAGCGGTGGAATGAGCAGTTCTTC. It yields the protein CASSIRLERWNEQFF.

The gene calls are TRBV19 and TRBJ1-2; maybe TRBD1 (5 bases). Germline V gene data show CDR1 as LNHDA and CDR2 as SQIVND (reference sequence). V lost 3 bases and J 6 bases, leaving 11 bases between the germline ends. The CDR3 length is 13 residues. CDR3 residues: CASSIGGGDGYTF. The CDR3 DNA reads TGTGCCAGTAGTATCGGGGGAGGGGATGGCTACACCTTC.

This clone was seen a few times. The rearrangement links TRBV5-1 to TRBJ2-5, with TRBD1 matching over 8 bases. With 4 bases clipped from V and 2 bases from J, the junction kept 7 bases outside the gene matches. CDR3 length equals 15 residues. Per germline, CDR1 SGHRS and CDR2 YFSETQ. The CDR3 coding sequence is TGCGCCAGCAGCCTGCAGGGGGCGGGACAAGAGACCCAGTACTTC. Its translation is CASSLQGAGQETQYF.

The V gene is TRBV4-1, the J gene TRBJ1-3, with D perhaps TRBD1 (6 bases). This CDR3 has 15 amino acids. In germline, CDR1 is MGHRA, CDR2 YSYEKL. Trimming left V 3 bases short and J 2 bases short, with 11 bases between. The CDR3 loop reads CASSQDTGPGNTIYF. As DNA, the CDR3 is TGCGCCAGCAGCCAGGATACAGGGCCTGGAAACACCATATATTTT.

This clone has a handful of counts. CDR3 amino acids: CASSYSSGGAEQFF. CDR3 nucleotide sequence: TGTGCCAGCAGTTACTCGAGTGGGGGCGCTGAGCAGTTCTTC. The chain joins TRBV6-5 to TRBJ2-1; D might be TRBD1 (6 bases). CDR1 is MNHEY and CDR2 is SVGAGI in the germline V gene. This CDR3 is built from 14 residues. V lost 0 bases and J 9 bases, leaving 12 bases between the germline ends.

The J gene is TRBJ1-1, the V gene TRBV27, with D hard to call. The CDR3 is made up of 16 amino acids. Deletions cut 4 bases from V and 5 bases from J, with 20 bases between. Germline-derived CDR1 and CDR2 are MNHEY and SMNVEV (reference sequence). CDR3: CASSSLPGRRSTEAFF. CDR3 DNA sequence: TGTGCCAGCAGTTCACTCCCGGGTAGACGGTCAACTGAAGCTTTCTTT.

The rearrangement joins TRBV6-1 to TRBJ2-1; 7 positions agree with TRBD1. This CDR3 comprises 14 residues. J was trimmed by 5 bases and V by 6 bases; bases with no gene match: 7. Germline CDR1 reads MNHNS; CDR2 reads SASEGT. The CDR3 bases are TGTGCCAGCAGCATGGGACAGACCCACAATGAGCAGTTCTTC. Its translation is CASSMGQTHNEQFF.

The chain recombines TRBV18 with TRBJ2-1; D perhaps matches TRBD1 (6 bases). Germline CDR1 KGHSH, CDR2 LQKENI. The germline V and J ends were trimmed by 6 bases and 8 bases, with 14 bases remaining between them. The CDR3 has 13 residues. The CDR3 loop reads CASSPTGRDEQFF. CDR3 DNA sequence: TGTGCCAGCTCTCCCACAGGGAGAGATGAGCAGTTCTTC.

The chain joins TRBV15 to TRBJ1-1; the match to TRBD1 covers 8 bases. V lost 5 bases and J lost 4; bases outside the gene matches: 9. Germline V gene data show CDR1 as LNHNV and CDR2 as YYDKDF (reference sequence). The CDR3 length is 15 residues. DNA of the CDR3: TGTGCCACCAGCTCAACAGGGGGGGGAAGCACTGAAGCTTTCTTT. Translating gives CATSSTGGGSTEAFF. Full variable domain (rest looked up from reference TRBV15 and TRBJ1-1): DAMVIQNPRYQVTQFGKPVTLSCSQTLNHNVMYWYQQKSSQAPKLLFHYYDKDFNNEADTPDNFQSRRPNTSFCFLDIRSPGLGDTAMYLCATSSTGGGSTEAFFGQGTRLTVV.

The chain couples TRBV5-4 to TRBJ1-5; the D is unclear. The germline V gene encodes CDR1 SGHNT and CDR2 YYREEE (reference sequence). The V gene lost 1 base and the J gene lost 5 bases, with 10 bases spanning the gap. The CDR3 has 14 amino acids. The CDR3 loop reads CASSLNPQDQPQHF. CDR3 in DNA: TGTGCCAGCAGCTTGAATCCCCAGGATCAGCCCCAGCATTTT.

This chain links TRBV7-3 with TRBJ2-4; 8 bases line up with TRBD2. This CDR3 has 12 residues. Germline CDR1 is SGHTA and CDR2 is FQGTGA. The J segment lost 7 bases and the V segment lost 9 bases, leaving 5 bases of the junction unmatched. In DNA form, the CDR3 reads TGTGCCAGTCTAGGCGGGGGGAACATTCAGTACTTC. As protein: CASLGGGNIQYF.

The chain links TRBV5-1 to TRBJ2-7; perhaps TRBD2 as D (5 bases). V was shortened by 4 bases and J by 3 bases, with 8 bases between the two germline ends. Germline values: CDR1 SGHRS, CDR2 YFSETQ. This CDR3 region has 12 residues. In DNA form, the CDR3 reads TGCGCCAGCAGCCCTCGGGACTACGAGCAGTACTTC. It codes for CASSPRDYEQYF.

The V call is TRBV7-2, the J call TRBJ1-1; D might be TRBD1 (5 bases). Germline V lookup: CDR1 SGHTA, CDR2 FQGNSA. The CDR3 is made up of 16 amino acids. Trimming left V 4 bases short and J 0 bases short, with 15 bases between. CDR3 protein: CASSSRGGGMNTEAFF. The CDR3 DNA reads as TGTGCCAGCAGCTCTCGCGGGGGAGGCATGAACACTGAAGCTTTCTTT.